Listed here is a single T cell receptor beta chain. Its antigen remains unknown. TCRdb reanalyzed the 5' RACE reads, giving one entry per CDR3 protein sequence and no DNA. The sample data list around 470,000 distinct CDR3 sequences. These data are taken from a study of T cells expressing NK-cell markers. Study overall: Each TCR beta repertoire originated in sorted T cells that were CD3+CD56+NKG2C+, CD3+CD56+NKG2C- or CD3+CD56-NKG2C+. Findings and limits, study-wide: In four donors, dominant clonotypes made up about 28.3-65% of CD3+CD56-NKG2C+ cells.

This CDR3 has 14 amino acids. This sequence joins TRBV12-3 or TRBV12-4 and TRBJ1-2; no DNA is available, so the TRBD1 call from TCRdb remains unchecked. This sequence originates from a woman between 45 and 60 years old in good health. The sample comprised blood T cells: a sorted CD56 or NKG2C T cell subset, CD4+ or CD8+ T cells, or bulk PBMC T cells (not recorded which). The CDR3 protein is CASSLAQGAGGYTF.